The subject of this entry is one T cell receptor beta chain. Its antigen is as yet unknown. The data are from a study of CD8 T cells in ankylosing spondylitis. Study observations and caveats: Seemingly distinctive of ankylosing spondylitis blood was a TCR beta motif formed by eight highly homologous variants.

Germline V gene sequence: CDR1 SGHRS, CDR2 YFSETQ. The CDR3 loop spans 15 amino acids. Trimming shortened V by 0 bases and J by 2 bases, and 9 bases separated the two germline ends. TCRdb redid the calling of the 5' RACE reads with MiXCR, one entry per CDR3 protein. The sample has approximately 500,000 distinct CDR3 sequences; approximately 12% are singletons. This TCR came from a male donor with ankylosing spondylitis. Sequenced: blood, either unsorted or a sorted T cell fraction (not recorded which). The chain has TRBV5-1 and TRBJ2-1, with no clear D. The CDR3 region has the DNA TGCGCCAGCAGCTTGGGACACTTGACCTACAATGAGCAGTTCTTC. Its translation: CASSLGHLTYNEQFF.